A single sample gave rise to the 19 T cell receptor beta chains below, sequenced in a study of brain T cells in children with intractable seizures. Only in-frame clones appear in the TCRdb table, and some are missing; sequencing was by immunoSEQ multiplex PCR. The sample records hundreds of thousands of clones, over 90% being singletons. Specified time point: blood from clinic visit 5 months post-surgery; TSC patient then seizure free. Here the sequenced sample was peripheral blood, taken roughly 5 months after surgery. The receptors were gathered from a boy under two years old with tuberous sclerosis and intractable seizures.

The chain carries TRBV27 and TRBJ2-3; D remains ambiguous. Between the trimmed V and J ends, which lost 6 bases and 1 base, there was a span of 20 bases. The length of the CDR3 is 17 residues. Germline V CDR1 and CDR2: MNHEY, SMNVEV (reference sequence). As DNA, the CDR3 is TGTGCCAGCAGCTACTCTCCCAGCGCTCCCGGCACAGATACGCAGTATTTT. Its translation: CASSYSPSAPGTDTQYF.

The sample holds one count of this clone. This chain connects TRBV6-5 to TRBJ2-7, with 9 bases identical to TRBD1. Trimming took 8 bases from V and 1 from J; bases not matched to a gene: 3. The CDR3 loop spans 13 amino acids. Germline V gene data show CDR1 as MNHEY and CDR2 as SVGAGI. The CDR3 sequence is CASAGQGSYEQYF. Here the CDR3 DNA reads TGTGCCAGCGCCGGACAGGGGTCCTACGAGCAGTACTTC.

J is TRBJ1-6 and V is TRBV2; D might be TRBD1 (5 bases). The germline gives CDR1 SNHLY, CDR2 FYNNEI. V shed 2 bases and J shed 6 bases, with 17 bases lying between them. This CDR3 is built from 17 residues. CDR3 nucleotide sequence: TGTGCCAGCAGTGAAAAAACCAGGGATAATTTTAATTCACCCCTCCACTTT. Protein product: CASSEKTRDNFNSPLHF.

The CDR3 DNA sequence: TGTGCCAGCAACTTTCAGGGGGGGGGACGCAGAAGCAATCAGCCCCAGCATTTT. It is translated as CASNFQGGGRRSNQPQHF. The chain combines TRBV21-1 with TRBJ1-5. TRBV21-1 is a recognized pseudogene. This CDR3 has 18 residues.

The CDR3 coding sequence is TGTGCCTGGACAGGGAGGAACACTGAAGCTTTCTTT. Translation: CAWTGRNTEAFF. The rearrangement uses TRBV30 and TRBJ1-1, with D perhaps matching TRBD1 (5 bases). Per the germline V gene, CDR1 is GTSNPN and CDR2 is SVGIG (reference sequence). This CDR3 has 12 amino acids. Trimming left V 4 bases short and J 1 base short, with 7 bases between.

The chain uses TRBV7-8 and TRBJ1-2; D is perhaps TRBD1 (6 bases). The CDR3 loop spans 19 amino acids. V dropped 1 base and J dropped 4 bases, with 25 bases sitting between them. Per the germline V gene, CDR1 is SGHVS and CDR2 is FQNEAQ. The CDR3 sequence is CASSLVLRGNVGVGYGYTF. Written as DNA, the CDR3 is TGTGCCAGCAGCTTAGTACTCAGGGGAAATGTAGGAGTGGGCTATGGCTACACCTTC.

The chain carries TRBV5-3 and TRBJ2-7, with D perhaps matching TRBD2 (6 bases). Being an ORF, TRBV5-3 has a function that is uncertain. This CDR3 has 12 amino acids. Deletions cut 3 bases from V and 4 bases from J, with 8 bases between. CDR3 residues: CARSCGTYEQYF. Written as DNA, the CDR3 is TGTGCCAGAAGCTGCGGGACTTACGAGCAGTACTTC.

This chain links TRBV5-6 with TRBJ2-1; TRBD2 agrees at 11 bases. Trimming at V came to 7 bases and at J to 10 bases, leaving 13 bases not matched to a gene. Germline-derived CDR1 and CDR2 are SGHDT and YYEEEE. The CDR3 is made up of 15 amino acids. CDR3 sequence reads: CASHPVAGGPEEQFF. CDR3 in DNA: TGTGCCAGCCACCCTGTAGCGGGAGGGCCAGAGGAGCAGTTCTTC.

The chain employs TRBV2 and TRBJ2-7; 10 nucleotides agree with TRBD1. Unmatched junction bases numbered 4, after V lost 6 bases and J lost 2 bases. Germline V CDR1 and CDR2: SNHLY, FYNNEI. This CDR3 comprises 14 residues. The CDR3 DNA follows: TGTGCCAGCAGGGGACAGGGGACCCCCTACGAGCAGTACTTC. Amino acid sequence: CASRGQGTPYEQYF.

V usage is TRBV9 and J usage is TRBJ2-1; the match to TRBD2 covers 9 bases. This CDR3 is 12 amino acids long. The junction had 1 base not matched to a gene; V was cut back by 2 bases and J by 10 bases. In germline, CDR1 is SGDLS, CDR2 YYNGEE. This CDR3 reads CASSVSGSEQFF. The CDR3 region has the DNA TGTGCCAGCAGCGTTAGCGGGAGCGAGCAGTTCTTC.

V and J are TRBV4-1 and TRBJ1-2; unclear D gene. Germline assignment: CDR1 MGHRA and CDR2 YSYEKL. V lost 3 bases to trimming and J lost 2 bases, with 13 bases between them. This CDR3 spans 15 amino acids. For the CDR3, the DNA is TGCGCCAGCAGCCATGGCCTGGGAACAAACTATGGCTACACCTTC. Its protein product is CASSHGLGTNYGYTF.

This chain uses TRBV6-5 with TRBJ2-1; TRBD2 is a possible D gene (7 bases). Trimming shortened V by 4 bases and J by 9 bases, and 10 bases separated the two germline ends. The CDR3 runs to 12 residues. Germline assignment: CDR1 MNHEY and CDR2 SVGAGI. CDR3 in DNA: TGTGCCAGCAGTTGGGGGGGCGGTGAGCAGTTCTTC. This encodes CASSWGGGEQFF.

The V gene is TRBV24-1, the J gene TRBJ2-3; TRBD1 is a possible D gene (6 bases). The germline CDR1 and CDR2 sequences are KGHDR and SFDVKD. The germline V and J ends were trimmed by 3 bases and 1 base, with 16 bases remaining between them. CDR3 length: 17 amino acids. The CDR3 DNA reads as TGTGCCACCAGTGATGCCGCCGAGGGACACGGCACAGATACGCAGTATTTT. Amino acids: CATSDAAEGHGTDTQYF.

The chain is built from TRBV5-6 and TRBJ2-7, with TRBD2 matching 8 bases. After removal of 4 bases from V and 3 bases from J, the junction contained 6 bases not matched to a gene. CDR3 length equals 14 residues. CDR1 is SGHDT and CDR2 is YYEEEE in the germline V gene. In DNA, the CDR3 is TGTGCCAGCAGCCCGAGCGGGAGCATCTACGAGCAGTACTTC. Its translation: CASSPSGSIYEQYF. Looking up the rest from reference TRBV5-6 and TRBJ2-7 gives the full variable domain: DAGVTQSPTHLIKTRGQQVTLRCSPKSGHDTVSWYQQALGQGPQFIFQYYEEEERQRGNFPDRFSGHQFPNYSSELNVNALLLGDSALYLCASSPSGSIYEQYFGPGTRLTVT.

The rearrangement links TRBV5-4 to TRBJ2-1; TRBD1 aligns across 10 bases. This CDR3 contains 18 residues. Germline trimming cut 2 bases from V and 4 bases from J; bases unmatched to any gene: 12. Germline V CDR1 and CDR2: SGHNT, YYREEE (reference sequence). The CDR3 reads CASSLTGQGPTPYNEQFF. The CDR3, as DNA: TGTGCCAGCAGCTTAACGGGACAGGGGCCTACCCCGTACAATGAGCAGTTCTTC.

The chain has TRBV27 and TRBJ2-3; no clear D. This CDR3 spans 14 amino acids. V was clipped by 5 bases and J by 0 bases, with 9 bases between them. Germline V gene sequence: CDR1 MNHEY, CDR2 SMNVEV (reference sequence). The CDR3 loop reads CASSPGSSTDTQYF. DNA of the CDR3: TGTGCCAGCAGTCCCGGTTCTAGCACAGATACGCAGTATTTT.

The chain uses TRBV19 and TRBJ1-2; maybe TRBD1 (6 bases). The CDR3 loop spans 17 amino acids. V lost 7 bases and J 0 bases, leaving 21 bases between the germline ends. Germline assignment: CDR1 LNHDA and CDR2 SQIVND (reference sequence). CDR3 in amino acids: CASMSGNRGLTNYGYTF. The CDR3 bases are TGTGCCAGTATGTCGGGCAACCGGGGGCTTACTAACTATGGCTACACCTTC.

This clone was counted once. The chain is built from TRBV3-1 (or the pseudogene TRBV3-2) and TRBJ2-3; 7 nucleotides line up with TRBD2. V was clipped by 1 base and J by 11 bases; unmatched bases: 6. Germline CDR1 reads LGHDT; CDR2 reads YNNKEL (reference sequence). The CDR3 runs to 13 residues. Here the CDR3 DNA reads TGTGCCAGCAGCCAAGCCCTATGGGGGGGGCAGTATTTT. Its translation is CASSQALWGGQYF.

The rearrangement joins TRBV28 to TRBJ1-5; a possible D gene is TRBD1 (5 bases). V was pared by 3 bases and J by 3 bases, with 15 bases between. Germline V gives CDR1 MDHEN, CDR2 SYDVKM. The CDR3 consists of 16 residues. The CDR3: CASSLYSRELNQPQHF. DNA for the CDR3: TGTGCCAGCAGTTTGTATTCCAGGGAACTCAATCAGCCCCAGCATTTT. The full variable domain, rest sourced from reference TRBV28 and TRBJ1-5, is DVKVTQSSRYLVKRTGEKVFLECVQDMDHENMFWYRQDPGLGLRLIYFSYDVKMKEKGDIPEGYSVSREKKERFSLILESASTNQTSMYLCASSLYSRELNQPQHFGDGTRLSIL.